Below are 13 T cell receptor beta chains sequenced from a single sample in a study of cytotoxic CD8 clonotypes in ibrutinib-treated CLL. The repertoire was sequenced with immunoSEQ multiplex PCR; TCRdb's copy has only in-frame clones and lacks some. There are 85,000 or so clones in the sample; roughly three quarters occur only once, and 4.8% lies in the top ten. Sequencing used PBMCs, obtained after 12 months of ibrutinib treatment. Every receptor here comes from a human donor with chronic lymphocytic leukemia.

In nucleotides, the CDR3 is TGTGCCAGCAGGGCAGGGGGTGCTGGCAATCAGCCCCAGCATTTT. The encoded protein is CASRAGGAGNQPQHF. The J gene is TRBJ1-5, the V gene TRBV19; 7 nucleotides line up with TRBD1. Germline-derived CDR1 and CDR2 are LNHDA and SQIVND (reference sequence). CDR3 length: 15 amino acids. With 9 bases clipped from V and 2 bases from J, the junction kept 10 bases outside the gene matches. The entire variable domain, with the rest obtained from reference TRBV19 and TRBJ1-5, is as follows: DGGITQSPKYLFRKEGQNVTLSCEQNLNHDAMYWYRQDPGQGLRLIYYSQIVNDFQKGDIAEGYSVSREKKESFPLTVTSAQKNPTAFYLCASRAGGAGNQPQHFGDGTRLSIL.

This chain joins TRBV19 and TRBJ1-2; D is possibly TRBD1 (5 bases). Trimming shortened V by 4 bases and J by 6 bases, and 15 bases separated the two germline ends. CDR1 and CDR2 from the germline V gene are LNHDA and SQIVND (reference sequence). The CDR3 runs 14 residues. CDR3 DNA sequence: TGTGCCAGTAGTAGTCGGCAGGGCTGGGATGGCTACACCTTC. Its translation: CASSSRQGWDGYTF. The variable domain in full, with the rest retrieved from reference TRBV19 and TRBJ1-2, is DGGITQSPKYLFRKEGQNVTLSCEQNLNHDAMYWYRQDPGQGLRLIYYSQIVNDFQKGDIAEGYSVSREKKESFPLTVTSAQKNPTAFYLCASSSRQGWDGYTFGSGTRLTVV.

The rearrangement joins TRBV28 to TRBJ2-7, with TRBD2 matching over 12 bases. Germline assignment: CDR1 MDHEN and CDR2 SYDVKM. This CDR3 contains 16 residues. The junction had 9 bases not matched to a gene; V was cut back by 5 bases and J by 4 bases. CDR3 region: CASSPPRLAGDYEQYF. The CDR3 nucleotides are TGTGCCAGCAGTCCCCCGAGACTAGCGGGGGATTACGAGCAGTACTTC.

The chain is built from TRBV11-2 and TRBJ1-3; a weak D match, TRBD1 (6 bases). This CDR3 is built from 15 residues. Germline V gives CDR1 SGHAT, CDR2 FQNNGV. V lost 1 base, J lost 4 bases, and 11 bases lay in between. The CDR3, as DNA: TGTGCCAGCAGCTTAGTGACAGGTGGAGGAAACACCATATATTTT. Encoded protein: CASSLVTGGGNTIYF.

The J gene is TRBJ2-1, the V gene TRBV5-4, with 9 bases identical to TRBD2. Germline V gene data show CDR1 as SGHNT and CDR2 as YYREEE (reference sequence). CDR3 length: 16 amino acids. The trim removed 4 bases at V and 2 bases at J, leaving 7 bases unmatched. The CDR3 loop is CASSRGASGTYNEQFF. The CDR3, as DNA: TGTGCCAGCAGCAGAGGGGCTAGCGGGACCTACAATGAGCAGTTCTTC.

V and J are TRBV7-2 and TRBJ2-7; D gene unclear. The germline V gene has CDR1 SGHTA and CDR2 FQGNSA. The CDR3 runs 14 residues. Trimming left V 0 bases short and J 2 bases short, with 8 bases between. The CDR3 loop reads CASSLAHGTYEQYF. For the CDR3, the DNA is TGTGCCAGCAGCTTAGCGCACGGTACCTACGAGCAGTACTTC. The full variable domain, in which reference TRBV7-2 and TRBJ2-7 provide the parts outside the CDR3, is GAGVSQSPSNKVTEKGKDVELRCDPISGHTALYWYRQSLGQGLEFLIYFQGNSAPDKSGLPSDRFSAERTGGSVSTLTIQRTQQEDSAVYLCASSLAHGTYEQYFGPGTRLTVT.

The chain combines TRBV7-2 with TRBJ1-5; 8 bases fit TRBD1. The CDR3 extends over 15 amino acids. V was pared by 4 bases and J by 0 bases, with 2 bases of the junction left unmatched. The germline V gene encodes CDR1 SGHTA and CDR2 FQGNSA. DNA for the CDR3: TGTGCCAGCAGCTCTGACAGGGGTAGCAATCAGCCCCAGCATTTT. Protein product: CASSSDRGSNQPQHF.

This clone was observed a few times. The chain has TRBV14 and TRBJ2-5; D remains unclear. V was pared by 0 bases and J by 5 bases, with 1 base between. This CDR3 is built from 11 residues. Germline V gene sequence: CDR1 SGHDN, CDR2 FVKESK. The CDR3 reads CASSQEETQYF. CDR3 bases: TGTGCCAGCAGCCAAGAGGAGACCCAGTACTTC.

The chain recombines TRBV30 with TRBJ1-5, with D possibly being TRBD1 (5 bases). The CDR3 covers 14 residues. CDR1 and CDR2 from the germline V gene are GTSNPN and SVGIG (reference sequence). V dropped 4 bases and J dropped 5 bases, with 15 bases sitting between them. The CDR3 DNA is TGTGCCTGGACCCGGGGACTTGGGGATCAGCCCCAGCATTTT. Translated: CAWTRGLGDQPQHF.

In this sample, this clone turned up a few times. The chain links TRBV28 to TRBJ1-4; D uncertain. V was clipped by 5 bases and J by 8 bases, with 18 bases between them. Per the germline V gene, CDR1 is MDHEN and CDR2 is SYDVKM. This CDR3 spans 15 amino acids. CDR3 DNA sequence: TGTGCCAGCAGTCTCCCTACGGCCCTCAGCGAAAAACTGTTTTTT. It specifies CASSLPTALSEKLFF.

This clone has just a few counts. The chain employs TRBV7-2 and TRBJ1-2; D is ambiguous. The ends were cut back, 1 base at V and 2 bases at J, with 5 bases in the middle. The CDR3 is made up of 13 amino acids. Germline CDR1 is SGHTA and CDR2 is FQGNSA. The CDR3: CASSLEGNYGYTF. The CDR3 region has the DNA TGTGCCAGCAGCTTAGAGGGCAACTATGGCTACACCTTC.

The chain combines TRBV21-1 with TRBJ2-1; the table's D gene call, TRBD1, was not cross checked with the DNA. TRBV21-1 is deemed a pseudogene. This CDR3 has 15 residues. Here the CDR3 DNA reads TGTGCCAGCAGCACTCCGGGACAGGCCTGGAATGAGCAGTTCTTC. Translation gives CASSTPGQAWNEQFF.

This clone was counted a single time. This sequence joins TRBV4-1 and TRBJ2-7; D perhaps matches TRBD1 (5 bases). The CDR3 has 15 amino acids. Trimming took off 0 bases at V and 3 bases at J, with 12 bases between the two ends. The germline V gene encodes CDR1 MGHRA and CDR2 YSYEKL. The CDR3 here is CASSQEWGSGYEQYF. The DNA for the CDR3 is TGCGCCAGCAGCCAAGAGTGGGGCTCTGGCTACGAGCAGTACTTC.